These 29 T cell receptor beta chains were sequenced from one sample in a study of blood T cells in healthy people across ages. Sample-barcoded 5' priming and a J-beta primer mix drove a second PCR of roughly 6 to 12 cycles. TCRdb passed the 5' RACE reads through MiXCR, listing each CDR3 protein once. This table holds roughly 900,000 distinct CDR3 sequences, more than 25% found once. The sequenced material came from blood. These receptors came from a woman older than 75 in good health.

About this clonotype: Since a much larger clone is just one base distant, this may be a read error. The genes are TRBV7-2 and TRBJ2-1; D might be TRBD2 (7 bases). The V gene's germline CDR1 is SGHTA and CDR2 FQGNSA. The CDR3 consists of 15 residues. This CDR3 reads CAGSLRGGTHNEQFF. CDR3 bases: TGTGCCGGCAGCTTAAGGGGGGGGACCCACAATGAGCAGTTCTTC.

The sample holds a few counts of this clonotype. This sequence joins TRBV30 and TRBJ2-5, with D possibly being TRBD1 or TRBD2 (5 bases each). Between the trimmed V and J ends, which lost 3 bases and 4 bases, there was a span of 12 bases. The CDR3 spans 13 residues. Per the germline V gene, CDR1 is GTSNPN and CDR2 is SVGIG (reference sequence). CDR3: CAWRRGGAETQYF. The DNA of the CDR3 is TGTGCCTGGAGGCGTGGGGGAGCAGAGACCCAGTACTTC.

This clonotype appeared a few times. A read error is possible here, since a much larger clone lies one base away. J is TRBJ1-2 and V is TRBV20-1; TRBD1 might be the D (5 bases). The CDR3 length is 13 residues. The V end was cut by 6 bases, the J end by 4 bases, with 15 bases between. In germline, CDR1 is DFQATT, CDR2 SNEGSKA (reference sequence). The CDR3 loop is CSAGGGGRYGYTF. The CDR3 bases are TGCAGTGCAGGCGGGGGGGGACGCTATGGCTACACCTTC.

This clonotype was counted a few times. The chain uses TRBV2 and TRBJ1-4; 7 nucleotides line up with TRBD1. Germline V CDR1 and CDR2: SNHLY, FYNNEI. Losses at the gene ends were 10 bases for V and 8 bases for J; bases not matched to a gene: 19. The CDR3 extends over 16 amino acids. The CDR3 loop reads CATHRDRSPLKEKLFF. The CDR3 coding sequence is TGTGCCACCCACCGGGACAGATCCCCACTTAAGGAAAAACTGTTTTTT.

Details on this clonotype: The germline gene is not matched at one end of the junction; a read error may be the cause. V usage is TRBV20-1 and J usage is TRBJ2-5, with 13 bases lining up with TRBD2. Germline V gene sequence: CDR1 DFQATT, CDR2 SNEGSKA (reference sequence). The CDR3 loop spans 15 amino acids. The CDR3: CRAIRTSGGPETQHF. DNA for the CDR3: TGCAGGGCTATCCGGACTAGCGGGGGCCCAGAGACCCAGCACTTC.

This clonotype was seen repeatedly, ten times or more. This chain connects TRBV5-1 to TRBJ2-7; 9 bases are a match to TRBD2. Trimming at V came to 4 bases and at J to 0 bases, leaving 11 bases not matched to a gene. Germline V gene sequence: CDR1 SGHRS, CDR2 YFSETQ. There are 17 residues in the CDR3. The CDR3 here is CASSPRISGGYSYEQYF. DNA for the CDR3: TGCGCCAGCAGCCCCCGGATTAGCGGGGGATACTCCTACGAGCAGTACTTC.

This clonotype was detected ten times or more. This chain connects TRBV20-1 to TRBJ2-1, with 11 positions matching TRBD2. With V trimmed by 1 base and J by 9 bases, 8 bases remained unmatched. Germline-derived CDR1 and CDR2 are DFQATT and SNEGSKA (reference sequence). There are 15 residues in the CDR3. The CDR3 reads CSARGGLAGGGEQFF. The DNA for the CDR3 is TGCAGTGCTAGAGGTGGTCTAGCGGGGGGCGGTGAGCAGTTCTTC.

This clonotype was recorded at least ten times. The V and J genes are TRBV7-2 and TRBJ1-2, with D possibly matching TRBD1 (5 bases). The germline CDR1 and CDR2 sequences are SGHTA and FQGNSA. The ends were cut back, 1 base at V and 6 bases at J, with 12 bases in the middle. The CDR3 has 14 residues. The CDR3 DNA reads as TGTGCCAGCAGCTTAGACCGGACATCGAATGGCTACACCTTC. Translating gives CASSLDRTSNGYTF. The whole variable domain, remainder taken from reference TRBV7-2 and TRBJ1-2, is GAGVSQSPSNKVTEKGKDVELRCDPISGHTALYWYRQSLGQGLEFLIYFQGNSAPDKSGLPSDRFSAERTGGSVSTLTIQRTQQEDSAVYLCASSLDRTSNGYTFGSGTRLTVV.

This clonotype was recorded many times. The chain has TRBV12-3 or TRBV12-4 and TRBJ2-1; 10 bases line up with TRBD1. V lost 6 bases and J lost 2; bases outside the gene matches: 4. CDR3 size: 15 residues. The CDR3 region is CASRDRGFAYNEQFF. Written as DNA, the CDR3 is TGTGCCAGCAGGGACAGGGGGTTCGCCTACAATGAGCAGTTCTTC.

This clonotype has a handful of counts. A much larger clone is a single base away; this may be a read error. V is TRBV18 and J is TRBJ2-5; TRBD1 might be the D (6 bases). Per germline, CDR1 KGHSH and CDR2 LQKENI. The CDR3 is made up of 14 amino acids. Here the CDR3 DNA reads TGTGCCAGCTCAACAACAGGGTTGAAGGAGACCCGGTACTTC. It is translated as CASSTTGLKETRYF.

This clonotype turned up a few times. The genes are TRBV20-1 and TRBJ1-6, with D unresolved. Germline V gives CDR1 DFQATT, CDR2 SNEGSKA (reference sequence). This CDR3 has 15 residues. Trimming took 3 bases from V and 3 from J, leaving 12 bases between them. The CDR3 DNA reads TGCAGTGCTAGGCCCCCTGAGGGCTATAATTCACCCCTCCACTTT. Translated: CSARPPEGYNSPLHF.

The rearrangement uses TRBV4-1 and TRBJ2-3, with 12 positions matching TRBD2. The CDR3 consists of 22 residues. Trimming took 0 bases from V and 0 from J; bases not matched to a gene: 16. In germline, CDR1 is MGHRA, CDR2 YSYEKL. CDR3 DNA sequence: TGCGCCAGCAGCCAAGACTACCTCCGCGGACTAGCGGGGCGACCTAGCACAGATACGCAGTATTTT. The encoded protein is CASSQDYLRGLAGRPSTDTQYF.

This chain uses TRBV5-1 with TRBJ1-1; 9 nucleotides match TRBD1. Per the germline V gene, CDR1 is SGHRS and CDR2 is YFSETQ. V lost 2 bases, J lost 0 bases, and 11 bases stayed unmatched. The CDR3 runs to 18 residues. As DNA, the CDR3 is TGCGCCAGCAGCTTTAGATCGGGACAGGGCCAAATGAACACTGAAGCTTTCTTT. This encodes CASSFRSGQGQMNTEAFF. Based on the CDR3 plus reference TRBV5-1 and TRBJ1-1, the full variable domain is KAGVTQTPRYLIKTRGQQVTLSCSPISGHRSVSWYQQTPGQGLQFLFEYFSETQRNKGNFPGRFSGRQFSNSRSEMNVSTLELGDSALYLCASSFRSGQGQMNTEAFFGQGTRLTVV.

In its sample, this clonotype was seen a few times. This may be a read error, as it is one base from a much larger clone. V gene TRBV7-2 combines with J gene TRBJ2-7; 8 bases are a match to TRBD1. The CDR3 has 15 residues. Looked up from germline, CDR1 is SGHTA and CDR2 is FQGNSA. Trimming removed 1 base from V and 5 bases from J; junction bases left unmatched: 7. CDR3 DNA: TGTGCCAGCAGCTTAGGGACAGGGCCTACCCACGAGCAGTACTTC. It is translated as CASSLGTGPTHEQYF.

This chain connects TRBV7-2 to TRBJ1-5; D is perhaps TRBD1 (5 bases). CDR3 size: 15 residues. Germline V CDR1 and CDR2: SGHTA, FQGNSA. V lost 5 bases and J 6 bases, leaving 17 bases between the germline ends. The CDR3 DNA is TGTGCCAGCAGCCGGGGTGGCGGTGGGGGTCAGCCCCAGCATTTT. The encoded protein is CASSRGGGGGQPQHF.

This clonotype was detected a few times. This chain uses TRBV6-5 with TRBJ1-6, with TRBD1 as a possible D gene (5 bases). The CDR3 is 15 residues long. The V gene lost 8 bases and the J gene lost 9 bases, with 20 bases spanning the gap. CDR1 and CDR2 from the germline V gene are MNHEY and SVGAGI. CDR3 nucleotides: TGTGCCAGCCAGGGCTCATCAGGAGAGGGTTCACCCCTCCACTTT. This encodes CASQGSSGEGSPLHF.

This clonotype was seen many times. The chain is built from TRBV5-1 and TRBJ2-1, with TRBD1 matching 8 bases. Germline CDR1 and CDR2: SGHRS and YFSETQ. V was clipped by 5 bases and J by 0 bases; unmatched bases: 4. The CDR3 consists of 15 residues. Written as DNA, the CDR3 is TGCGCCAGCAGACCGGACAGGGTCTCCTACAATGAGCAGTTCTTC. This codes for CASRPDRVSYNEQFF.

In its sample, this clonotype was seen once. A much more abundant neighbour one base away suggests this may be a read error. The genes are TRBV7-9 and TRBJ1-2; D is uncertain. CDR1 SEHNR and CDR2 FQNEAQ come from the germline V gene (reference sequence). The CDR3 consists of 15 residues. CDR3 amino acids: CSSSLDVGVNYGYTF. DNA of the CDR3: TGTTCCAGCAGCTTAGACGTTGGGGTTAACTATGGCTACACCTTC.

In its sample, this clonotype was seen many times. The CDR3 spells CSARSNRVSYEQYF. CDR3 nucleotide sequence: TGCAGTGCTAGATCGAACAGGGTCTCCTACGAGCAGTACTTC. J is TRBJ2-7 and V is TRBV20-1, with a tentative D call TRBD1 (6 bases). Germline V gene lookup returns CDR1 DFQATT and CDR2 SNEGSKA (reference sequence). Between the trimmed V and J ends, which lost 2 bases and 0 bases, there was a span of 11 bases. CDR3 size: 14 residues.

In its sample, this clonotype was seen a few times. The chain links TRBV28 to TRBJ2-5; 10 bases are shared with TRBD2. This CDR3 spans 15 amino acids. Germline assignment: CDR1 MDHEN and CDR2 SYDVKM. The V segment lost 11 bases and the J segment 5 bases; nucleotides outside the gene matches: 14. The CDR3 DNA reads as TGTGCCGGTTCAAAAGCGGGGGGGCCCTGGGAGACCCAGTACTTC. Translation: CAGSKAGGPWETQYF.

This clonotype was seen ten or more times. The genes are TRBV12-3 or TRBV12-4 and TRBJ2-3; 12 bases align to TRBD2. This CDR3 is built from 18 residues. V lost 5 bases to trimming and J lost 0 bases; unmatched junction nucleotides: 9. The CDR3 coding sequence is TGTGCCAGCAGTCCGACTAGCGGGGGATTCCGTAGCACAGATACGCAGTATTTT. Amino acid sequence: CASSPTSGGFRSTDTQYF.

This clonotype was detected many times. The CDR3 sequence: CASSLAYTSGGRETQYF. CDR3 sequence (DNA): TGTGCCAGCAGCTTAGCGTATACTAGCGGGGGGAGAGAGACCCAGTACTTC. This sequence joins TRBV7-2 and TRBJ2-5; TRBD2 matches at 12 bases. The CDR3 spans 17 residues. V lost 0 bases to trimming and J lost 4 bases; unmatched junction nucleotides: 6. Germline CDR1 reads SGHTA; CDR2 reads FQGNSA.

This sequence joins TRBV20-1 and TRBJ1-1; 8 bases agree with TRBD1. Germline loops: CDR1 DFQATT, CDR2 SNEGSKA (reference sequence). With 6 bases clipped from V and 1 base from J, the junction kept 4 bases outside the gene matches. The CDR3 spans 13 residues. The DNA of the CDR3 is TGCAGTGCCCCGACAGGGGCGAACACTGAAGCTTTCTTT. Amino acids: CSAPTGANTEAFF.

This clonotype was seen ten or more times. The CDR3 sequence is CSAYPGHRLAKNIQYF. The CDR3 region has the DNA TGCAGTGCTTACCCGGGACACAGATTAGCCAAAAACATTCAGTACTTC. This rearrangement joins TRBV20-1 to TRBJ2-4; maybe TRBD1 (6 bases). The V gene's germline CDR1 is DFQATT and CDR2 SNEGSKA (reference sequence). V was trimmed by 5 bases and J by 0 bases, leaving 17 bases between them. The CDR3 is made up of 16 amino acids.

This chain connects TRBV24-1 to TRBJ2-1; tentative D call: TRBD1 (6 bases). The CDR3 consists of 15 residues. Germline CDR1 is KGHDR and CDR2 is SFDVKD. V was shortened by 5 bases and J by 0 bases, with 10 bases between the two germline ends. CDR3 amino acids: CATSATGSSYNEQFF. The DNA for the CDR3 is TGTGCCACCAGTGCTACAGGGAGCTCCTACAATGAGCAGTTCTTC.

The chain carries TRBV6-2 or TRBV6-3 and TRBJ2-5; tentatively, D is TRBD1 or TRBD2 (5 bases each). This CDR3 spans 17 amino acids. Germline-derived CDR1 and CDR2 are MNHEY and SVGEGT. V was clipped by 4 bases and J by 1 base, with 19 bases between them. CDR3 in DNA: TGTGCCAGCAGTTTCTCCCACGGGGCAGGGATCCAAGAGACCCAGTACTTC. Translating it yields CASSFSHGAGIQETQYF.

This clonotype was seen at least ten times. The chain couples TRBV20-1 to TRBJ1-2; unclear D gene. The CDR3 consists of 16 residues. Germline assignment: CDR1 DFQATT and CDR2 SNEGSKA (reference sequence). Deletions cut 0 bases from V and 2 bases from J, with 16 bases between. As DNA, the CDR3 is TGCAGTGCTAGAGATTACACGCCAATGGGGAACTATGGCTACACCTTC. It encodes CSARDYTPMGNYGYTF.

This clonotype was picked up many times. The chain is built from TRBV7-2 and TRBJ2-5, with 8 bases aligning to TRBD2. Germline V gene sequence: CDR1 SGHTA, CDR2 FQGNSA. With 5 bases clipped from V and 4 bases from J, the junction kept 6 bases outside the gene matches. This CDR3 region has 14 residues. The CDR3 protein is CASSQSGGGETQYF. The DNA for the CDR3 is TGTGCCAGCAGCCAAAGCGGGGGCGGAGAGACCCAGTACTTC. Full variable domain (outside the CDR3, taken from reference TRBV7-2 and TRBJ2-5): GAGVSQSPSNKVTEKGKDVELRCDPISGHTALYWYRQSLGQGLEFLIYFQGNSAPDKSGLPSDRFSAERTGGSVSTLTIQRTQQEDSAVYLCASSQSGGGETQYFGPGTRLLVL.

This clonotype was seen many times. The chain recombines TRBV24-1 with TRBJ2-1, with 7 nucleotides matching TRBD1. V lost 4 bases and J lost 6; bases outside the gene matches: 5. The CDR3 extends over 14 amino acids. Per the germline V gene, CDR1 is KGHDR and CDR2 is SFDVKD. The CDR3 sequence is CATSDLTGLNEQFF. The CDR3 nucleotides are TGTGCCACCAGTGACTTGACAGGGCTCAATGAGCAGTTCTTC.